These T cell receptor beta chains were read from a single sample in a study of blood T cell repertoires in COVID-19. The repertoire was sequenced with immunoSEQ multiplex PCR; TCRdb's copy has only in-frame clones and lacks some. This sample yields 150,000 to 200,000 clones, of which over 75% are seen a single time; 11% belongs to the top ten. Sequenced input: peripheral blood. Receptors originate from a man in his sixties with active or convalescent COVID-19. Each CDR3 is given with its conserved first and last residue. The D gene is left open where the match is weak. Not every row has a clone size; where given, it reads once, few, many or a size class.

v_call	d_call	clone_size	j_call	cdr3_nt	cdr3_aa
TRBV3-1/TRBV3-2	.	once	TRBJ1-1	TGTGCCAGCAGCCTTGGACAGCTAAAAGCTTTCTTT	CASSLGQLKAFF
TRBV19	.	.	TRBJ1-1	TGTGCCAGTAGTATCGATCGGGGGGCTTTCTTT	CASSIDRGAFF
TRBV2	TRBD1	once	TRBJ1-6	TGTGCCAGCAGAAGGGACAGGGGAAATAATTCACCCCTCCACTTT	CASRRDRGNNSPLHF
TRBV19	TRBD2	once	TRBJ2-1	TGTGCCAGTAGTACTTCGACTAGCGGGGACAATGAGCAGTTCTTC	CASSTSTSGDNEQFF
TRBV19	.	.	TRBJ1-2	TGTGCCAGTAAGGAGGACTATGGCTACACCTTC	CASKEDYGYTF
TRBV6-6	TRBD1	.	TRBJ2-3	TGTGCCAGCAGACCGGGACAGGGTTCGGATACGCAGTATTTT	CASRPGQGSDTQYF
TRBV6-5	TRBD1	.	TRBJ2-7	TGTGCCAGCAGGCGTAGTACCGGGACAGGGGGAGAGCAGTACTTC	CASRRSTGTGGEQYF
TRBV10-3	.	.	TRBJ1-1	TGTGCCATCAGGCCCCCGGGGGGGACTGAAGCTTTCTTT	CAIRPPGGTEAFF
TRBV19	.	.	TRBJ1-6	TGTGCCAGTAAGGATTTTGGTGCGGGCTATAATTCACCCCTCCACTTT	CASKDFGAGYNSPLHF
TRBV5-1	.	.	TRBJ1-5	TGCGCCAGCAGCTTGGGGGCCAGGGACAATCAGCCCCAGCATTTT	CASSLGARDNQPQHF
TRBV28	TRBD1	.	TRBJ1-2	TGTGCCAGCCTGACAGGGAACTATGGCTACACCTTC	CASLTGNYGYTF